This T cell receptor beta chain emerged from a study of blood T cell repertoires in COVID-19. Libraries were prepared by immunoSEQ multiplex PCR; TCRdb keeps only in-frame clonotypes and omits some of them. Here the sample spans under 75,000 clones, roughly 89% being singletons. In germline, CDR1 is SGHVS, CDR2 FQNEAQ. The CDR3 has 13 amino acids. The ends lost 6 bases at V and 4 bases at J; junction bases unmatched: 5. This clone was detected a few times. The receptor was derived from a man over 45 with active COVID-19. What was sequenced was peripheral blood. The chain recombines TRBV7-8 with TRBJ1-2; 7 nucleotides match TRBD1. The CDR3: CASSPGQLYGYTF. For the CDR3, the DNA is TGTGCCAGCAGTCCGGGACAGCTCTATGGCTACACCTTC.